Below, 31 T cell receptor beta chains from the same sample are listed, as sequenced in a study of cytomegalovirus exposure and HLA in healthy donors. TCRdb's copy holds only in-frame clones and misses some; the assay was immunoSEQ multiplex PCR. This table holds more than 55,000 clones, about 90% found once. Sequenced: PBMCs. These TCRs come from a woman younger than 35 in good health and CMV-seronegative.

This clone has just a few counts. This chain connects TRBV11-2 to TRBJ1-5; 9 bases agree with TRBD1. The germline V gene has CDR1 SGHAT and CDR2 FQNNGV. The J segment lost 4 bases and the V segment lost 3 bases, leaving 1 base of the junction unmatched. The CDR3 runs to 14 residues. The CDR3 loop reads CASSFGQGNQPQHF. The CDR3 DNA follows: TGTGCCAGCAGCTTCGGACAGGGGAATCAGCCCCAGCATTTT.

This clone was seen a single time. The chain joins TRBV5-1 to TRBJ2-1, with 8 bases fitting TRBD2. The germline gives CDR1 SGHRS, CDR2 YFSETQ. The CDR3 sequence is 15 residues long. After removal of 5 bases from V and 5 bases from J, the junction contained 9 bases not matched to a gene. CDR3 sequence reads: CASSRTAGDNNEQFF. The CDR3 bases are TGCGCCAGCAGTAGAACAGCGGGGGATAACAATGAGCAGTTCTTC. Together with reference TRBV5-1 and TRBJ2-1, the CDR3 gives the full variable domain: KAGVTQTPRYLIKTRGQQVTLSCSPISGHRSVSWYQQTPGQGLQFLFEYFSETQRNKGNFPGRFSGRQFSNSRSEMNVSTLELGDSALYLCASSRTAGDNNEQFFGPGTRLTVL.

CDR3 DNA: TGTGCCTTGGGGTTCGCGACTAGCGGCGAGCAGTACTTC. Amino acids: CALGFATSGEQYF. V and J are TRBV30 and TRBJ2-7, with TRBD2 matching over 9 bases. In germline, CDR1 is GTSNPN, CDR2 SVGIG (reference sequence). After removal of 7 bases from V and 6 bases from J, the junction contained 10 bases not matched to a gene. The CDR3 runs to 13 residues.

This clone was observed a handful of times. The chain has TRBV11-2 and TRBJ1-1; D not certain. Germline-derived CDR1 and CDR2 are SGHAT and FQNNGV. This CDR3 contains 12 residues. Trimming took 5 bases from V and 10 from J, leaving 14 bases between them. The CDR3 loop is CASSDLTEVAFF. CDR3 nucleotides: TGTGCCAGCAGCGATCTAACGGAGGTAGCTTTCTTT.

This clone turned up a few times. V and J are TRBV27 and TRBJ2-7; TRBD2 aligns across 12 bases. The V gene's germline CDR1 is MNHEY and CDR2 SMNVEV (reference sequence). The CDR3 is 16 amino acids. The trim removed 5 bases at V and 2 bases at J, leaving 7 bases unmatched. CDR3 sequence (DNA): TGTGCCAGCAGTGCCGACAGGACTAGCGGGGCCTACGAGCAGTACTTC. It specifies CASSADRTSGAYEQYF.

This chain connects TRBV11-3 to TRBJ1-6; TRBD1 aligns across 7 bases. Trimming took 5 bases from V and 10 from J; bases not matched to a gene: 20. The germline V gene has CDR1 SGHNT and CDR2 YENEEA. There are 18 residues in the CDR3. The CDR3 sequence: CASSRQIKDRAVFSPLHF. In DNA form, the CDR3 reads TGTGCCAGCAGCCGACAAATCAAAGACAGGGCGGTCTTCTCACCCCTCCACTTT. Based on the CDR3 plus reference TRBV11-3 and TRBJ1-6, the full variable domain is EAGVVQSPRYKIIEKKQPVAFWCNPISGHNTLYWYLQNLGQGPELLIRYENEEAVDDSQLPKDRFSAERLKGVDSTLKIQPAELGDSAVYLCASSRQIKDRAVFSPLHFGNGTRLTVT.

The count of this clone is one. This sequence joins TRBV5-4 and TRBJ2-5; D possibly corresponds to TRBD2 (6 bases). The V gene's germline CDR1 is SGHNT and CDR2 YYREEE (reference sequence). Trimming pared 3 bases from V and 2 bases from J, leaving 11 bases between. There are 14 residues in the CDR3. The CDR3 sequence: CASSSGTQQETQYF. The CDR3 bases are TGTGCCAGCAGCTCCGGGACTCAACAAGAGACCCAGTACTTC.

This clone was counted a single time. The DNA for the CDR3 is TGTGCCAGCAGTTCGCTAGCGGGAATAGATACGCAGTATTTT. Protein: CASSSLAGIDTQYF. The rearrangement links TRBV6-1 to TRBJ2-3, with TRBD2 matching over 9 bases. The CDR3 consists of 14 residues. The V segment lost 5 bases and the J segment 5 bases; nucleotides outside the gene matches: 5. Germline V lookup: CDR1 MNHNS, CDR2 SASEGT.

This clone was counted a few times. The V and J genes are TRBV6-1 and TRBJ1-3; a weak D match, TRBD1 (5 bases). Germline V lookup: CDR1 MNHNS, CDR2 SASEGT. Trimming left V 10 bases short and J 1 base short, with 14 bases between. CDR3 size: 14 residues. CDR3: CATSRGGSGNTIYF. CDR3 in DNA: TGTGCCACAAGTCGGGGGGGTTCTGGAAACACCATATATTTT.

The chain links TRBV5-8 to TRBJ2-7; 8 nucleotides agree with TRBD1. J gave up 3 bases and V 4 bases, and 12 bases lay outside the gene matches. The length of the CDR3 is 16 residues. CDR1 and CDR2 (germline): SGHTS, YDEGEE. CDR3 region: CASSGGTGGSVYEQYF. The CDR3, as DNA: TGTGCCAGCAGCGGGGGGACAGGCGGTAGTGTCTACGAGCAGTACTTC.

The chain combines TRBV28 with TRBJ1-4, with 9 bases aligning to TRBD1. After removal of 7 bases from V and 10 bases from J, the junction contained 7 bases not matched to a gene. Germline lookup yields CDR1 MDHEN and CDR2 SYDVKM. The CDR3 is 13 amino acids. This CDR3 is CASNYGTGLKLFF. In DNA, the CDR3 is TGTGCCAGCAACTACGGGACAGGGTTAAAACTGTTTTTT.

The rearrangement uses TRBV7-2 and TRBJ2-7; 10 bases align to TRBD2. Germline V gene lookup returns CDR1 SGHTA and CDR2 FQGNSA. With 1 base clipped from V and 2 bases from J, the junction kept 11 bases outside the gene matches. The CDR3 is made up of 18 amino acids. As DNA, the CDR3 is TGTGCCAGCAGCTTAGGAGCTAGCGGGAGAACAACGACCTACGAGCAGTACTTC. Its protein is CASSLGASGRTTTYEQYF.

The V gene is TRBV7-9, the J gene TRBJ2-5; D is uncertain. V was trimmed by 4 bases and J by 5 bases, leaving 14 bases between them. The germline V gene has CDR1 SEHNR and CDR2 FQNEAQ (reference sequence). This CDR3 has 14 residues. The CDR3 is CASSSRYSWETQYF. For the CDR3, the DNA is TGTGCCAGCAGCTCGAGATATAGTTGGGAGACCCAGTACTTC.

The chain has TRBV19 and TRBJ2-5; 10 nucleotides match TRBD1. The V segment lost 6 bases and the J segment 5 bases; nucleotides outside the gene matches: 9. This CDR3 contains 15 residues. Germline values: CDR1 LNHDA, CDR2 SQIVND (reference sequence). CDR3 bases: TGTGCCAGTAGCCCCCGACAGGGGGCGGCGGAGACCCAGTACTTC. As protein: CASSPRQGAAETQYF.

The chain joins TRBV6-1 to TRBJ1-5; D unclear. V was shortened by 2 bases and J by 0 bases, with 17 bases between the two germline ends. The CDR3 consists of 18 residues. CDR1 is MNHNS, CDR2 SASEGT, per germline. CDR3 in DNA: TGTGCCAGCAGTGAAAGGCCTCAACGAGGTTATAGCAATCAGCCCCAGCATTTT. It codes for CASSERPQRGYSNQPQHF.

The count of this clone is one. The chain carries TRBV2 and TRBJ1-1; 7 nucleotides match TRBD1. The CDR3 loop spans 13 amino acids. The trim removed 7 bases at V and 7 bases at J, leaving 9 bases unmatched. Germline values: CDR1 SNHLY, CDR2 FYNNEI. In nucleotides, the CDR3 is TGTGCCAGCAAATTAGACAGGGCTGTTGAAGCTTTCTTT. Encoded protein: CASKLDRAVEAFF.

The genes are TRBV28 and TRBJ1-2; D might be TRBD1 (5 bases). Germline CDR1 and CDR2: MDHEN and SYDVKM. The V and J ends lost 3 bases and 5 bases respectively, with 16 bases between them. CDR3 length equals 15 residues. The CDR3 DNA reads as TGTGCCAGCAGTTTCCTACCGACAGATTCGTATGGCTACACCTTC. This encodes CASSFLPTDSYGYTF.

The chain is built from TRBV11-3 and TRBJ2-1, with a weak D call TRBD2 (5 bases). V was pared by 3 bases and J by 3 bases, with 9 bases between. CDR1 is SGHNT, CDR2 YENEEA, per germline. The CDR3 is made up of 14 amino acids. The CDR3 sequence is CASSFPGNYNEQFF. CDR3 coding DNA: TGTGCCAGCAGCTTCCCCGGGAACTACAATGAGCAGTTCTTC.

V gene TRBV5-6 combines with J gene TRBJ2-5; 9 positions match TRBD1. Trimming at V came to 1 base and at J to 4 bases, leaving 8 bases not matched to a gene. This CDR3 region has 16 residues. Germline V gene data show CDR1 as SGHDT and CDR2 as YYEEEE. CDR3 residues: CASSLIGTGIGETQYF. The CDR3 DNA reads TGTGCCAGCAGCTTGATTGGGACAGGGATAGGAGAGACCCAGTACTTC.

Here the CDR3 DNA reads TGTGCCAGCAGCTTGCCGGGACAGGGCCCTGAAGCTTTCTTT. Its translation: CASSLPGQGPEAFF. The gene calls are TRBV7-6 and TRBJ1-1; 9 bases fit TRBD1. This CDR3 is 14 amino acids long. Germline CDR1 and CDR2: SGHVS and FNYEAQ. The J segment lost 6 bases and the V segment lost 3 bases, leaving 5 bases of the junction unmatched.

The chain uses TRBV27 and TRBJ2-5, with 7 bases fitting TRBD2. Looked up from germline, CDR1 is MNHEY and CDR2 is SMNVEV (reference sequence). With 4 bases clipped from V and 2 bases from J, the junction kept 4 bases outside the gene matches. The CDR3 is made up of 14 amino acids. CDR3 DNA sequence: TGTGCCAGCAGTTCTAGCGGACCTCAAGAGACCCAGTACTTC. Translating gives CASSSSGPQETQYF.

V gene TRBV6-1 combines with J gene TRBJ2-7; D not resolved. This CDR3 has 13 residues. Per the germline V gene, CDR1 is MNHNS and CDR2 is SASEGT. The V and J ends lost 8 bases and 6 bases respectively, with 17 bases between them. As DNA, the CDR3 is TGTGCCAGCCTCAAAATGGGTACAGCCGAGCAGTACTTC. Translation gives CASLKMGTAEQYF.

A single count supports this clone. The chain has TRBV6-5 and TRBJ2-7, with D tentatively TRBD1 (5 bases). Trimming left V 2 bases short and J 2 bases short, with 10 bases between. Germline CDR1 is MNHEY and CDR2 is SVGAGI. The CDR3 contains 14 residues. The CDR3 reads CASSYVTEAYEQYF. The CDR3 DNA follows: TGTGCCAGCAGTTACGTGACAGAGGCCTACGAGCAGTACTTC.

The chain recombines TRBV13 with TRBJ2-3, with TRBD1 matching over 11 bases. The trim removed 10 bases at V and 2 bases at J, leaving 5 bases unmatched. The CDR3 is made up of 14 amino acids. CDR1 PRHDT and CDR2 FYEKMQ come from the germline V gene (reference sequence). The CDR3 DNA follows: TGTGCCATACCGGGACAGGGGGACACAGATACGCAGTATTTT. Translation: CAIPGQGDTDTQYF.

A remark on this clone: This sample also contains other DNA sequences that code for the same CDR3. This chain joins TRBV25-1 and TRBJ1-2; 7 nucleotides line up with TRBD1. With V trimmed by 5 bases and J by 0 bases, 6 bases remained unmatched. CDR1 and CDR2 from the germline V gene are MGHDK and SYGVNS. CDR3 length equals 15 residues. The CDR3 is CASSPSGTANYGYTF. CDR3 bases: TGTGCCAGCAGTCCCTCCGGGACAGCTAACTATGGCTACACCTTC.

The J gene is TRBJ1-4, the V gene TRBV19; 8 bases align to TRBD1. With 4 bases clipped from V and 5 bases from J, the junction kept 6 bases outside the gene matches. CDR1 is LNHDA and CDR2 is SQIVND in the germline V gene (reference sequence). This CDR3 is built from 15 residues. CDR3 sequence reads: CASSRDRLQNEKLFF. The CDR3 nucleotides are TGTGCCAGTAGTAGGGACAGGCTCCAAAATGAAAAACTGTTTTTT. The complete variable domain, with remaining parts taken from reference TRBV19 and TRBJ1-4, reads DGGITQSPKYLFRKEGQNVTLSCEQNLNHDAMYWYRQDPGQGLRLIYYSQIVNDFQKGDIAEGYSVSREKKESFPLTVTSAQKNPTAFYLCASSRDRLQNEKLFFGSGTQLSVL.

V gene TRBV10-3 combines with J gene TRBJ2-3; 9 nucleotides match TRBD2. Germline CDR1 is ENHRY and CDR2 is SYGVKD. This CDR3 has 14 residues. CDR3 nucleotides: TGTGCTACGCGGGCTAGCGGGGACCAAGATACGCAGTATTTT. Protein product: CATRASGDQDTQYF.

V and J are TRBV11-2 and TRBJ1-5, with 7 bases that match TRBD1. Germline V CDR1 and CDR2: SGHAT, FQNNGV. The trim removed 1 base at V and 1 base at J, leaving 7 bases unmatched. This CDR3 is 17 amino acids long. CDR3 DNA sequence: TGTGCCAGCAGCTTAGGGGCAGGGGGTCAGAGCAATCAGCCCCAGCATTTT. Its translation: CASSLGAGGQSNQPQHF.

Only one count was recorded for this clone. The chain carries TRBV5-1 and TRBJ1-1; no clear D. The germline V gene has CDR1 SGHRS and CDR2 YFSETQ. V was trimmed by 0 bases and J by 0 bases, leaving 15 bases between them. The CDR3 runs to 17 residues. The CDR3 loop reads CASSLDGLAGMNTEAFF. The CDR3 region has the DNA TGCGCCAGCAGCTTGGATGGTCTGGCAGGCATGAACACTGAAGCTTTCTTT.

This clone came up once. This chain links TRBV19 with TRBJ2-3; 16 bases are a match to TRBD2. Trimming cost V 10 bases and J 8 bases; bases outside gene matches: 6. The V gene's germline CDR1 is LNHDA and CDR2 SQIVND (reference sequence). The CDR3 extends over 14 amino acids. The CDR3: CATGTSGGAGTQYF. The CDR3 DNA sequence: TGTGCCACTGGGACTAGCGGGGGGGCGGGTACGCAGTATTTT.

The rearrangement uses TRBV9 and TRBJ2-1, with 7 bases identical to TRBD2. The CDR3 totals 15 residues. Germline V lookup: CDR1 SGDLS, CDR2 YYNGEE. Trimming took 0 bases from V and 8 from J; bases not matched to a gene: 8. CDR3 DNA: TGTGCCAGCAGCGTAGGTGGGGGGGTCAGTGATGAGCAGTTCTTC. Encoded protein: CASSVGGGVSDEQFF.